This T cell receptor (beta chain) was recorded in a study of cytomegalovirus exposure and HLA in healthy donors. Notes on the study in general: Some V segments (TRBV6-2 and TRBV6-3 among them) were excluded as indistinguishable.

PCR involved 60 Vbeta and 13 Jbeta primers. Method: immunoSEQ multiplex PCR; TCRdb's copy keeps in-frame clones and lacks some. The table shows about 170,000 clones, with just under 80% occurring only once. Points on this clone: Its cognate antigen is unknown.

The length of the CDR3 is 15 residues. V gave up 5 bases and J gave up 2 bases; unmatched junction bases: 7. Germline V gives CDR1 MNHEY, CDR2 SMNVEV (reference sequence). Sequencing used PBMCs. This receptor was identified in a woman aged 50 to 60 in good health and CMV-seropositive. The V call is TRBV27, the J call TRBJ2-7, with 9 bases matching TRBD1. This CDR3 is CASSRYRDRAYEQYF. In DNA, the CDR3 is TGTGCCAGCAGTAGATACCGGGACAGGGCCTACGAGCAGTACTTC.